The 15 T cell receptor beta chains below all came from one sample that was sequenced in a study of vaccination effects on CD4 cells after COVID-19. Produced via immunoSEQ multiplex PCR; TCRdb's table is partial and in-frame only. The profile shows more than 35,000 clones, about 69% of them singletons. What these receptors recognize is not known. Antigen-specific CD4+ T cells were expanded (with viral peptide pools) by the ViraFEST assay ahead of sequencing. When about ten days of culture had elapsed, CD4+ T cells were isolated. None of these healthy vaccinees had been infected with SARS-CoV-2 before vaccination. The input for sequencing was CD4+ T cells from PBMCs cultured with HCoV-OC43 spike peptides, taken before COVID-19 vaccination. Subset given: HCoV-OC43 spike overlapping peptide pool stimulation. These TCRs come from a human donor who received a COVID-19 vaccine.

CDR3 protein: CASSEIGANTGELFF. CDR3 DNA sequence: TGCGCCAGCAGTGAGATCGGGGCGAACACCGGGGAGCTGTTTTTT. V usage is TRBV10-1 and J usage is TRBJ2-2; possibly TRBD2 for D (5 bases). The CDR3 is 15 amino acids. V gave up 2 bases and J gave up 0 bases, with 7 bases separating them. Germline values: CDR1 WNHNN, CDR2 SYGVQD (reference sequence).

This clone was detected a few times. V is TRBV7-9 and J is TRBJ1-1, with unresolved D. V lost 2 bases and J lost 8, with 12 bases in between. The CDR3 sequence is 13 residues long. Germline-derived CDR1 and CDR2 are SEHNR and FQNEAQ (reference sequence). The DNA for the CDR3 is TGTGCCAGCAGCTTATTCCCGGCAGAGGAAGCTTTCTTT. It yields the protein CASSLFPAEEAFF.

The gene calls are TRBV6-5 and TRBJ1-1, with 8 bases fitting TRBD1. J gave up 1 base and V 6 bases, and 4 bases lay outside the gene matches. CDR1 is MNHEY and CDR2 is SVGAGI in the germline V gene. CDR3 length equals 14 residues. The DNA for the CDR3 is TGTGCCAGCAGCTCAGGGGGCTCGAACACTGAAGCTTTCTTT. It is translated as CASSSGGSNTEAFF.

This sequence joins TRBV5-1 and TRBJ1-1; 7 nucleotides align to TRBD1. Germline CDR1 SGHRS, CDR2 YFSETQ. The CDR3 loop spans 16 amino acids. Trimming at V came to 2 bases and at J to 1 base, leaving 8 bases not matched to a gene. The CDR3 bases are TGCGCCAGCAGCTTCCTCTCCAGGGGGTCGAACACTGAAGCTTTCTTT. It specifies CASSFLSRGSNTEAFF.

V is TRBV19 and J is TRBJ2-3; TRBD1 aligns across 7 bases. Trimming at V came to 5 bases and at J to 0 bases, leaving 8 bases not matched to a gene. The CDR3 contains 16 residues. Germline V CDR1 and CDR2: LNHDA, SQIVND (reference sequence). This CDR3 is CASSSPRDSSTDTQYF. CDR3 nucleotides: TGTGCCAGTAGTTCACCCCGGGACAGTAGCACAGATACGCAGTATTTT.

The gene calls are TRBV3-1 (or the pseudogene TRBV3-2) and TRBJ2-1; D is undetermined. The CDR3 consists of 13 residues. With 0 bases removed from V and 8 bases from J, the gap between germline ends came to 8 bases. Germline V gives CDR1 LGHDT, CDR2 YNNKEL (reference sequence). This CDR3 reads CASSQEGNHEQFF. The CDR3 DNA reads TGTGCCAGCAGCCAAGAGGGAAACCATGAGCAGTTCTTC.

Remarks on this clone: The identical CDR3 is also encoded by other nucleotide sequences in the sample. This CDR3 is CASSQVDLGFTDTQYF. Here the CDR3 DNA reads TGCGCCAGCAGCCAAGTTGATCTCGGATTCACAGATACGCAGTATTTT. The chain employs TRBV4-1 and TRBJ2-3, with D uncertain. V dropped 1 base and J dropped 2 bases, with 13 bases sitting between them. The CDR3 has 16 amino acids. CDR1 is MGHRA, CDR2 YSYEKL, per germline.

The chain recombines TRBV5-4 with TRBJ2-5, with 7 bases that match TRBD2. V gave up 4 bases and J gave up 7 bases; unmatched junction bases: 10. CDR1 SGHNT and CDR2 YYREEE come from the germline V gene (reference sequence). CDR3 length: 14 residues. Written as DNA, the CDR3 is TGTGCCAGCAGCCTGGGAGGGGACCAAACGACCCAGTACTTC. This sequence encodes CASSLGGDQTTQYF.

The chain is built from TRBV7-6 and TRBJ2-2, with unresolved D. CDR1 is SGHVS, CDR2 FNYEAQ, per germline. CDR3 length equals 16 residues. V was trimmed by 4 bases and J by 1 base, leaving 13 bases between them. The CDR3 nucleotides are TGTGCCAGCAGCTCCCAAGCTTTAGGGAACACCGGGGAGCTGTTTTTT. Residues: CASSSQALGNTGELFF.

This clone was observed a handful of times. This rearrangement joins TRBV2 to TRBJ2-7; D gene uncertain. CDR3 length equals 13 residues. Germline V gene lookup returns CDR1 SNHLY and CDR2 FYNNEI. The ends were cut back, 1 base at V and 4 bases at J, with 8 bases in the middle. This CDR3 is CASSEGSQYEQYF. The CDR3 DNA reads TGTGCCAGCAGTGAAGGCAGCCAATACGAGCAGTACTTC.

The V and J genes are TRBV5-6 and TRBJ1-5; 11 nucleotides match TRBD1. The CDR3 covers 16 residues. With 4 bases clipped from V and 5 bases from J, the junction kept 8 bases outside the gene matches. CDR1 is SGHDT, CDR2 YYEEEE, per germline. CDR3 DNA: TGTGCCAGCAGCGCGACCGGGACAGGGGGTTATCAGCCCCAGCATTTT. This codes for CASSATGTGGYQPQHF.

This clone was picked up one time. The chain combines TRBV11-2 with TRBJ2-7; D gene ambiguous. Trimming took off 5 bases at V and 2 bases at J, with 4 bases between the two ends. Germline-derived CDR1 and CDR2 are SGHAT and FQNNGV. CDR3 size: 11 residues. CDR3: CASSRTYEQYF. CDR3 in DNA: TGTGCCAGCAGCCGAACCTACGAGCAGTACTTC.

CDR3 amino acids: CASRFLAGEYEQYF. The CDR3 region has the DNA TGTGCCAGCAGATTCTTGGCGGGGGAATACGAGCAGTACTTC. This sequence joins TRBV6-5 and TRBJ2-7; TRBD2 matches 7 bases. Germline V gives CDR1 MNHEY, CDR2 SVGAGI. The junction had 9 bases not matched to a gene; V was cut back by 6 bases and J by 4 bases. This CDR3 region has 14 residues.

This clone was recorded only once. J is TRBJ1-1 and V is TRBV6-5; D is unresolved. The CDR3 loop spans 14 amino acids. Trimming shortened V by 2 bases and J by 6 bases, and 13 bases separated the two germline ends. Germline V CDR1 and CDR2: MNHEY, SVGAGI. Here the CDR3 DNA reads TGTGCCAGCAGTTACAGGTTGGGTAGGGCTGAAGCTTTCTTT. It translates to CASSYRLGRAEAFF.

This rearrangement joins TRBV27 to TRBJ1-4; D not resolved. The germline gives CDR1 MNHEY, CDR2 SMNVEV (reference sequence). V lost 2 bases and J 6 bases, leaving 7 bases between the germline ends. The CDR3 loop spans 13 amino acids. CDR3 region: CASSLNPHEKLFF. The CDR3, as DNA: TGTGCCAGCAGTTTAAATCCCCATGAAAAACTGTTTTTT.